This TCR beta chain comes out of a study of glioma-infiltrating T cells. The sample holds many counts of this clonotype. The antigen is not known. TCR alpha and beta CDR3 regions were amplified from RNA using iRepertoire nested multiplex PCR. Tissue mRNA or PBMC total RNA, roughly 100-400 ng, went into one-step reverse transcription and amplification. One entry per CDR3 protein results from TCRdb running MiXCR on the multiplex PCR reads. The sample has some 190,000 distinct CDR3 sequences; around 32% are singletons. The CDR3 is 14 amino acids. The V and J ends lost 5 bases and 4 bases respectively, with 13 bases between them. Germline V gene data show CDR1 as SNHLY and CDR2 as FYNNEI. The study, taken as a whole, reports: Tissue and blood shared very few CDR3 sequences.

V gene TRBV2 combines with J gene TRBJ2-3; maybe TRBD1 (5 bases). The sequenced sample was glioma tissue, nonneoplastic brain tissue, or PBMCs (not recorded which). The receptor's source is a human donor with low-grade glioma or glioblastoma, undergoing nonglioma brain surgery, or in good health (not recorded which). CDR3 sequence reads: CASSRRVIADTQYF. Here the CDR3 DNA reads TGTGCCAGCAGTCGCAGGGTAATAGCAGATACGCAGTATTTT.